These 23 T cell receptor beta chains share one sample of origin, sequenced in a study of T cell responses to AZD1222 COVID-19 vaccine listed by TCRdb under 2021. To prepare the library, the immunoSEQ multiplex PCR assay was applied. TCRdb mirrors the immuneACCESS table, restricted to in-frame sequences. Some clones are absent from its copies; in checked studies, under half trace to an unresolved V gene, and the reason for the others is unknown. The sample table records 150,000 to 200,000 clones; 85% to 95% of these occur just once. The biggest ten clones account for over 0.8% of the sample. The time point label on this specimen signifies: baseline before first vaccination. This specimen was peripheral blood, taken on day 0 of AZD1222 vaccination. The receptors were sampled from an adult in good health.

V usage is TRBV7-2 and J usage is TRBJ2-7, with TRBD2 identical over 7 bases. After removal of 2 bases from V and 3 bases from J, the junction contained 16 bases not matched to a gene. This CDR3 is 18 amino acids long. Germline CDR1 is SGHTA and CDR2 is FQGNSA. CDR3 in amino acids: CASSLPSLSGVLFYEQYF. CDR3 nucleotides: TGTGCCAGCAGCTTACCCTCCTTGAGCGGGGTACTTTTCTACGAGCAGTACTTC.

CDR3 residues: CASSPRDGPYEQYF. The CDR3, as DNA: TGTGCCAGCAGCCCGAGGGACGGCCCCTACGAGCAGTACTTC. J is TRBJ2-7 and V is TRBV3-1 (or the pseudogene TRBV3-2), with D perhaps assigned TRBD1 or TRBD2 (5 bases each). V gave up 4 bases and J gave up 2 bases, with 12 bases separating them. This CDR3 has 14 residues. Germline V gene data show CDR1 as LGHDT and CDR2 as YNNKEL (reference sequence).

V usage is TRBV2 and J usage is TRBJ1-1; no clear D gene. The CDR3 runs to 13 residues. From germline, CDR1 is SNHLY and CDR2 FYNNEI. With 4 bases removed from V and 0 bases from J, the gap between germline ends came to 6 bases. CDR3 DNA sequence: TGTGCCAGCAGTGTCGGTATGAACACTGAAGCTTTCTTT. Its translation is CASSVGMNTEAFF.

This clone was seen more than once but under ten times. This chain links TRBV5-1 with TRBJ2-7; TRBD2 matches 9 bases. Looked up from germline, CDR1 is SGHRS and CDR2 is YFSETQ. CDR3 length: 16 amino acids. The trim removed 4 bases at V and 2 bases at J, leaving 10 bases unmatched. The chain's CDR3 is CASSQVRAGGTYEQYF. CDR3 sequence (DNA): TGCGCCAGCAGCCAGGTGAGAGCGGGGGGTACCTACGAGCAGTACTTC.

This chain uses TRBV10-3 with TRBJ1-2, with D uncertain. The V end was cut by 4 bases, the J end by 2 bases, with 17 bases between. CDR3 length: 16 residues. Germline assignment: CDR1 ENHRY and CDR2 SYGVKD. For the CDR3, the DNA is TGTGCCATCAGTGGCGACTCGTGGAGGGCGAACTATGGCTACACCTTC. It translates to CAISGDSWRANYGYTF.

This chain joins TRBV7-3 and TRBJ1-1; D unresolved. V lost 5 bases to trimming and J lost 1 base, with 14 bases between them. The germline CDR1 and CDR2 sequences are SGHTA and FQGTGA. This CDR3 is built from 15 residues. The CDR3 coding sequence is TGTGCCAGCAGCCCTGGTATTGGAGGGAACACTGAAGCTTTCTTT. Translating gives CASSPGIGGNTEAFF. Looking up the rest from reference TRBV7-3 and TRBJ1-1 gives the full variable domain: GAGVSQTPSNKVTEKGKYVELRCDPISGHTALYWYRQSLGQGPEFLIYFQGTGAADDSGLPNDRFFAVRPEGSVSTLKIQRTERGDSAVYLCASSPGIGGNTEAFFGQGTRLTVV.

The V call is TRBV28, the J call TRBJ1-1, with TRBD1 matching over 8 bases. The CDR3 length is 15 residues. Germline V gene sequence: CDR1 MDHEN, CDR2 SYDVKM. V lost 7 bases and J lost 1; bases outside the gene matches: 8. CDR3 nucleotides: TGTGCCAGCACCTCTGCGGACAGGGAGAACACTGAAGCTTTCTTT. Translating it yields CASTSADRENTEAFF.

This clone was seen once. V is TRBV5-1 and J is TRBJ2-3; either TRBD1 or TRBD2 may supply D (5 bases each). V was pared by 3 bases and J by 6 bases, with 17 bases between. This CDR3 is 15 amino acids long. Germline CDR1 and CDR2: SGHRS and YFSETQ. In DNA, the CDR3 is TGCGCCAGCAGCTCTGGGACCCAGCCTCTGGATACGCAGTATTTT. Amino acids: CASSSGTQPLDTQYF.

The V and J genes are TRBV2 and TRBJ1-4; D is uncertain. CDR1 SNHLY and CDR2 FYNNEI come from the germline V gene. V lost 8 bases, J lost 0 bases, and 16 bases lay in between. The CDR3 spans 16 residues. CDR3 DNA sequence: TGTGCCAGCGGCCCCCCCCCAGGCGCAACTAATGAAAAACTGTTTTTT. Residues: CASGPPPGATNEKLFF.

CDR3 DNA: TGTGCCAGCAAGACAACAGGCAATTCACCCCTCCACTTT. Its protein product is CASKTTGNSPLHF. The rearrangement joins TRBV27 to TRBJ1-6; tentatively, D is TRBD1 (5 bases). Germline CDR1 reads MNHEY; CDR2 reads SMNVEV (reference sequence). Deletions cut 7 bases from V and 7 bases from J, with 11 bases between. The CDR3 runs to 13 residues.

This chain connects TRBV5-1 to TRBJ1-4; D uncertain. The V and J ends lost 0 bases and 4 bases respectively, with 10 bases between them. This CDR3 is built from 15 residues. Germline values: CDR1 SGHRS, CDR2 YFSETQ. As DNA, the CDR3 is TGCGCCAGCAGCTTGGCGAGCCTGCTTAATGAAAAACTGTTTTTT. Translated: CASSLASLLNEKLFF. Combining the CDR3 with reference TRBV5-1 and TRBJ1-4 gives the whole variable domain KAGVTQTPRYLIKTRGQQVTLSCSPISGHRSVSWYQQTPGQGLQFLFEYFSETQRNKGNFPGRFSGRQFSNSRSEMNVSTLELGDSALYLCASSLASLLNEKLFFGSGTQLSVL.

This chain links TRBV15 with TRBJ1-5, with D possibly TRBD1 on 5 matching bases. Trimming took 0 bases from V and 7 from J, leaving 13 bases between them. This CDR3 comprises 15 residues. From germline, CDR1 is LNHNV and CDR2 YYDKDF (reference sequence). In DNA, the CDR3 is TGTGCCACCAGCAGAGATCGGGGGGGGAGACAGCCCCAGCATTTT. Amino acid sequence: CATSRDRGGRQPQHF.

The CDR3 loop is CASHKQGASNSPLHF. CDR3 sequence (DNA): TGTGCCAGCCACAAGCAGGGGGCGTCTAATTCACCCCTCCACTTT. The genes are TRBV2 and TRBJ1-6, with 8 bases that match TRBD1. The CDR3 consists of 15 residues. From germline, CDR1 is SNHLY and CDR2 FYNNEI. The V and J ends lost 8 bases and 6 bases, in that order; junction bases with no gene match: 9.

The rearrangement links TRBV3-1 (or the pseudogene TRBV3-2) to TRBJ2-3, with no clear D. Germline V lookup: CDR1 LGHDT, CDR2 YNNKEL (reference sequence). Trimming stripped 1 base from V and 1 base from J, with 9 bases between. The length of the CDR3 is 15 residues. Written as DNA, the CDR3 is TGTGCCAGCAGCCAAGGCCGACTTCGCACAGATACGCAGTATTTT. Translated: CASSQGRLRTDTQYF.

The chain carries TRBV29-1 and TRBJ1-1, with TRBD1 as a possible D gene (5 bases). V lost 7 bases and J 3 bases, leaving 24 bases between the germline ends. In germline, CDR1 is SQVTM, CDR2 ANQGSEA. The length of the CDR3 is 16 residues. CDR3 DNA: TGCAGCGGCTCGGGGGGGACTCGGCGTTGGGACACTGAAGCTTTCTTT. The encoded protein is CSGSGGTRRWDTEAFF.

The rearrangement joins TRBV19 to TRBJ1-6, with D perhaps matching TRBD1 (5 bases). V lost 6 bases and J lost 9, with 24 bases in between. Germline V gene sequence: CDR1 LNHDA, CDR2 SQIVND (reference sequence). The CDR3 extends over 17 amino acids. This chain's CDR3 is CASSDRRSSDSRSPLHF. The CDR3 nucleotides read TGTGCCAGTAGCGACAGACGCTCCAGCGATAGTCGTTCACCCCTCCACTTT. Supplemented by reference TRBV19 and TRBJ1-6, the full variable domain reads DGGITQSPKYLFRKEGQNVTLSCEQNLNHDAMYWYRQDPGQGLRLIYYSQIVNDFQKGDIAEGYSVSREKKESFPLTVTSAQKNPTAFYLCASSDRRSSDSRSPLHFGNGTRLTVT.

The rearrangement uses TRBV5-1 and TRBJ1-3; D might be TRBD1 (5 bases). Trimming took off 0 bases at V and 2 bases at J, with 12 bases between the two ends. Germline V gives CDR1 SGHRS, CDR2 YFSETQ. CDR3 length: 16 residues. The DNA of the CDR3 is TGCGCCAGCAGCTTGGTTCAGGGTTCGGCTGGAAACACCATATATTTT. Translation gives CASSLVQGSAGNTIYF.

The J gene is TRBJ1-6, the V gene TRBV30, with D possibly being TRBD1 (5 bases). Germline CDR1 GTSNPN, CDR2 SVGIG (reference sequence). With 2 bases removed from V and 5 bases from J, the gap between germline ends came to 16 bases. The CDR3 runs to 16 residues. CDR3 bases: TGTGCCTGGAGTAGGCCCGGTGGGACCCATAATTCACCCCTCCACTTT. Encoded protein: CAWSRPGGTHNSPLHF. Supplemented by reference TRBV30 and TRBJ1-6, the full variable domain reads SQTIHQWPATLVQPVGSPLSLECTVEGTSNPNLYWYRQAAGRGLQLLFYSVGIGQISSEVPQNLSASRPQDRQFILSSKKLLLSDSGFYLCAWSRPGGTHNSPLHFGNGTRLTVT.

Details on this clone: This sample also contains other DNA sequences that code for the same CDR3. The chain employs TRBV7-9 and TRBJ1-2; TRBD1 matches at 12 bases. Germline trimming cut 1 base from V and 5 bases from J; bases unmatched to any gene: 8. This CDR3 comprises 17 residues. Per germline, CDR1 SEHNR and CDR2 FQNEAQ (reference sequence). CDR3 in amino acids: CASSLEGTGGADYGYTF. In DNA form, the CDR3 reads TGTGCCAGCAGCTTAGAAGGGACAGGGGGCGCCGATTATGGCTACACCTTC.

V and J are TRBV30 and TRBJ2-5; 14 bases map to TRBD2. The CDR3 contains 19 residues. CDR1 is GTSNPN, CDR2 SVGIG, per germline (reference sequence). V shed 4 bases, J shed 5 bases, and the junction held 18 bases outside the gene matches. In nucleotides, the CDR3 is TGTGCCTGGACCAGCAACAGAAAACCGGGACTAGCGGGGGAGGAGACCCAGTACTTC. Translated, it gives CAWTSNRKPGLAGEETQYF.

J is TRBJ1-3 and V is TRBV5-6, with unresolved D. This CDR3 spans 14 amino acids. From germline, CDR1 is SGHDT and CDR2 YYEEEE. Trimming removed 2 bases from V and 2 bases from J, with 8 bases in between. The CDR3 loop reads CASSFLGTGNTIYF. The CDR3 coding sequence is TGTGCCAGCAGCTTTCTGGGGACTGGAAACACCATATATTTT.

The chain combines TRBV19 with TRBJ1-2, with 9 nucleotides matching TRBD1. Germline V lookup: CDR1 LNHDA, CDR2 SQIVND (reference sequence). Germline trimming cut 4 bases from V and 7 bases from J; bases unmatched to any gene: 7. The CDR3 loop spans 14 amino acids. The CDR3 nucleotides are TGTGCCAGTAGTACTTTGGGGACAGGGTCTGGCTACACCTTC. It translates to CASSTLGTGSGYTF. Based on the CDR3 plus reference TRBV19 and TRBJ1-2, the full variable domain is DGGITQSPKYLFRKEGQNVTLSCEQNLNHDAMYWYRQDPGQGLRLIYYSQIVNDFQKGDIAEGYSVSREKKESFPLTVTSAQKNPTAFYLCASSTLGTGSGYTFGSGTRLTVV.

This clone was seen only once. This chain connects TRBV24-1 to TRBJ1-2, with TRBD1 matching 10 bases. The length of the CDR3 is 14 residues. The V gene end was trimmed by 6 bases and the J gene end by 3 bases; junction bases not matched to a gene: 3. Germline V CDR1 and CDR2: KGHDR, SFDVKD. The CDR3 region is CATSSGTGDYGYTF. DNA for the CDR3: TGTGCCACCAGTTCCGGGACAGGGGACTATGGCTACACCTTC.